Presented here are 10 T cell receptor beta chains from one specimen sequenced in a study of T cell responses to AZD1222 COVID-19 vaccine. Here immunoSEQ multiplex PCR was the method, and the copy in TCRdb shows in-frame clones only, minus some. The repertoire holds about 93,000 clones, with 75% to 90% as singletons. The specimen comprised peripheral blood, sampled 28 days after the second AZD1222 dose. The receptors derive from an adult who received the AZD1222 COVID-19 vaccine.

V gene TRBV4-2 combines with J gene TRBJ1-1, with D maybe TRBD1 (5 bases). V lost 0 bases, J lost 5 bases, and 10 bases lay in between. The CDR3 length is 14 residues. Germline loops: CDR1 LGHNA, CDR2 YNFKEQ. The CDR3 is CASSQDGGGTEAFF. The CDR3 coding sequence is TGTGCCAGCAGCCAAGATGGGGGTGGGACTGAAGCTTTCTTT.

The V and J genes are TRBV3-1 (or the pseudogene TRBV3-2) and TRBJ2-3, with 9 bases matching TRBD2. The CDR3 spans 18 residues. J was trimmed by 1 base and V by 3 bases; bases with no gene match: 11. Germline V CDR1 and CDR2: LGHDT, YNNKEL (reference sequence). The CDR3, as DNA: TGTGCCAGCAGCCAGGGGCCAGCGGGAGGCCTACGCACAGATACGCAGTATTTT. Its translation is CASSQGPAGGLRTDTQYF.

J is TRBJ1-1 and V is TRBV14, with D possibly being TRBD1 (5 bases). This CDR3 spans 14 amino acids. Germline values: CDR1 SGHDN, CDR2 FVKESK. Trimming cost V 6 bases and J 5 bases, with 16 bases left between them. The CDR3 protein is CASRAFGGGTEAFF. CDR3 coding DNA: TGTGCCAGCAGAGCCTTCGGGGGGGGAACTGAAGCTTTCTTT.

The chain recombines TRBV5-1 with TRBJ1-5; D is ambiguous. CDR3 length: 15 amino acids. CDR1 is SGHRS and CDR2 is YFSETQ in the germline V gene. V was cut by 1 base and J by 8 bases, with 16 bases left in between. This CDR3 is CASSLMSPSEEPQHF. The CDR3 DNA follows: TGCGCCAGCAGCTTGATGTCACCTAGTGAGGAGCCCCAGCATTTT.

The V gene is TRBV6-1, the J gene TRBJ1-5; D not certain. Germline V gene sequence: CDR1 MNHNS, CDR2 SASEGT. V lost 3 bases, J lost 0 bases, and 15 bases lay in between. This CDR3 is built from 17 residues. CDR3 in DNA: TGTGCCAGCAGTGACAATCGCATACCTTATAGCAATCAGCCCCAGCATTTT. This sequence encodes CASSDNRIPYSNQPQHF.

This clone came up once. The chain has TRBV5-5 and TRBJ2-5, with 8 bases fitting TRBD2. Germline V gives CDR1 SGHKS, CDR2 YYEKEE (reference sequence). V was pared by 4 bases and J by 8 bases, with 7 bases of the junction left unmatched. The CDR3 is made up of 13 amino acids. The CDR3 nucleotides are TGTGCCAGCAGCCTGACGGGGGGGCTAACCCAGTACTTC. Protein: CASSLTGGLTQYF.

The chain has TRBV2 and TRBJ2-1; no firm D call. This CDR3 spans 14 amino acids. CDR1 is SNHLY and CDR2 is FYNNEI in the germline V gene. Deletions cut 6 bases from V and 2 bases from J, with 11 bases between. CDR3 DNA sequence: TGTGCCAGCAGGGTGGCAGATACCTACAATGAGCAGTTCTTC. It is translated as CASRVADTYNEQFF.

The rearrangement uses TRBV7-3 and TRBJ2-1; 7 bases match TRBD1. CDR1 SGHTA and CDR2 FQGTGA come from the germline V gene. After removal of 6 bases from V and 2 bases from J, the junction contained 7 bases not matched to a gene. This CDR3 has 15 residues. CDR3 coding DNA: TGTGCCAGCAGTACCTCAGGGGGAGCCTACAATGAGCAGTTCTTC. Protein sequence: CASSTSGGAYNEQFF.

In this sample, this clone turned up once. This chain joins TRBV5-4 and TRBJ2-7; 8 bases fit TRBD2. J lost 3 bases, V lost 1 base, and 12 bases had no gene match. Germline-derived CDR1 and CDR2 are SGHNT and YYREEE (reference sequence). The length of the CDR3 is 17 residues. CDR3 coding DNA: TGTGCCAGCAGCTTGTCTATCGGGGGGGCCTCCGGCTACGAGCAGTACTTC. This sequence encodes CASSLSIGGASGYEQYF.

CDR3 nucleotide sequence: TGTGCCAGCAGCCTAGGGCTGGGGGAGCTGTTTTTT. This encodes CASSLGLGELFF. The gene calls are TRBV5-4 and TRBJ2-2; D ambiguous. The CDR3 covers 12 residues. Germline CDR1 reads SGHNT; CDR2 reads YYREEE (reference sequence). Between the trimmed V and J ends, which lost 4 bases and 8 bases, there was a span of 9 bases.